Presented here are 16 T cell receptor beta chains from one specimen sequenced in a study of CD8 T cell repertoires and HIV-1 epitope variants. Antigens for these TCRs are unknown. Measured with immunoSEQ multiplex PCR; TCRdb has only the in-frame clones, and not every one. Altogether 6,000 or so clones are present, about three fifths being singletons, with the ten largest covering 44%. Input material: cultured CD8+ T cells derived from PBMCs. These receptors originate from a male donor with HIV.

The CDR3: CASSPVPTDTQYF. CDR3 DNA sequence: TGTGCCAGCTCACCAGTTCCCACAGATACGCAGTATTTT. The chain links TRBV18 to TRBJ2-3, with D unresolved. Between the trimmed V and J ends, which lost 2 bases and 2 bases, there was a span of 5 bases. This CDR3 spans 13 amino acids. In germline, CDR1 is KGHSH, CDR2 LQKENI.

This rearrangement joins TRBV19 to TRBJ2-2; D is tentatively TRBD1 or TRBD2 (5 bases each). With 8 bases removed from V and 3 bases from J, the gap between germline ends came to 10 bases. Germline V lookup: CDR1 LNHDA, CDR2 SQIVND (reference sequence). The CDR3 covers 13 residues. CDR3 region: CASGWGYTGELFF. In DNA, the CDR3 is TGTGCCAGTGGGTGGGGGTACACCGGGGAGCTGTTTTTT.

This chain connects TRBV28 to TRBJ2-7; TRBD2 agrees at 8 bases. Germline CDR1 is MDHEN and CDR2 is SYDVKM. V was pared by 4 bases and J by 4 bases, with 21 bases of the junction left unmatched. The CDR3 covers 19 residues. The CDR3: CASSSPQLRAGVEGYEQYF. The CDR3 DNA reads as TGTGCCAGCAGTTCCCCCCAACTACGAGCGGGAGTCGAGGGTTACGAGCAGTACTTC.

This clone was seen more than once but under ten times. J is TRBJ2-7 and V is TRBV21-1; the tabulated D call, TRBD2, remains unverified against the DNA. TRBV21-1 is given as a pseudogene. CDR3 length equals 16 residues. CDR3 protein: CASSTELAGGPNEQYF. Here the CDR3 DNA reads TGTGCCAGCAGCACTGAACTAGCGGGAGGCCCTAACGAGCAGTACTTC.

This chain connects TRBV6-4 to TRBJ1-1, with D possibly being TRBD1 (6 bases). V dropped 2 bases and J dropped 1 base, with 8 bases sitting between them. Germline values: CDR1 MRHNA, CDR2 SNTAGT. The CDR3 extends over 14 amino acids. CDR3 sequence reads: CASSDGTPNTEAFF. Written as DNA, the CDR3 is TGTGCCAGCAGTGACGGGACACCGAACACTGAAGCTTTCTTT.

This clone was recorded a few times. This CDR3 is CASSLGGAKLFF. The CDR3 nucleotides are TGTGCCAGCAGCTTGGGAGGGGCAAAACTGTTTTTT. The J gene is TRBJ1-4, the V gene TRBV5-6; D perhaps matches TRBD1 (5 bases). Germline V lookup: CDR1 SGHDT, CDR2 YYEEEE. V gave up 0 bases and J gave up 10 bases, with 7 bases separating them. There are 12 residues in the CDR3.

V gene TRBV11-2 combines with J gene TRBJ2-1; 12 bases fit TRBD2. Looked up from germline, CDR1 is SGHAT and CDR2 is FQNNGV. This CDR3 is 16 amino acids long. The trim removed 5 bases at V and 8 bases at J, leaving 10 bases unmatched. The CDR3 reads CASSPYLAGGPDEQFF. CDR3 DNA: TGTGCCAGCAGCCCATACCTAGCGGGAGGGCCCGATGAGCAGTTCTTC.

In this sample, this clone is medium-sized. The V call is TRBV28, the J call TRBJ1-1; D remains unclear. Trimming shortened V by 3 bases and J by 4 bases, and 12 bases separated the two germline ends. Germline V gene lookup returns CDR1 MDHEN and CDR2 SYDVKM. The CDR3 loop spans 14 amino acids. In DNA, the CDR3 is TGTGCCAGCAGTTTTCGGGGATGGGGCACTGAAGCTTTCTTT. Translating it yields CASSFRGWGTEAFF.

The rearrangement joins TRBV18 to TRBJ2-7; D unclear. CDR1 is KGHSH, CDR2 LQKENI, per germline. This CDR3 has 16 residues. The germline V and J ends were trimmed by 3 bases and 3 bases, with 18 bases remaining between them. CDR3 in DNA: TGTGCCAGCTCACCCGCCTTCGGGTCAGAATACTACGAGCAGTACTTC. Amino acid sequence: CASSPAFGSEYYEQYF.

The chain has TRBV19 and TRBJ2-7; TRBD1 aligns across 10 bases. Germline V gene data show CDR1 as LNHDA and CDR2 as SQIVND (reference sequence). The CDR3 is 15 amino acids. J lost 5 bases, V lost 6 bases, and 10 bases had no gene match. The CDR3 loop is CASSRSGTGVDEQYF. As DNA, the CDR3 is TGTGCCAGTAGCCGATCCGGGACAGGGGTCGACGAGCAGTACTTC.

The chain couples TRBV5-6 to TRBJ2-1, with unresolved D. CDR1 is SGHDT, CDR2 YYEEEE, per germline. This CDR3 is built from 14 residues. The germline V and J ends were trimmed by 5 bases and 7 bases, with 16 bases remaining between them. This chain's CDR3 is CASSLEARSNEQFF. The CDR3, as DNA: TGTGCCAGCAGTCTCGAGGCTAGGTCGAATGAGCAGTTCTTC.

V is TRBV10-3 and J is TRBJ2-1; D unresolved. The germline gives CDR1 ENHRY, CDR2 SYGVKD. This CDR3 has 13 residues. V was cut by 2 bases and J by 4 bases, with 6 bases left in between. Written as DNA, the CDR3 is TGTGCCATCAGTGAGCGCTTATACAATGAGCAGTTCTTC. Translating gives CAISERLYNEQFF.

The chain couples TRBV13 to TRBJ2-5, with 8 bases aligning to TRBD2. The ends lost 2 bases at V and 5 bases at J; junction bases unmatched: 1. CDR1 PRHDT and CDR2 FYEKMQ come from the germline V gene (reference sequence). The CDR3 length is 13 residues. The CDR3 loop reads CASSLPGGETQYF. The CDR3 DNA reads TGTGCCAGCAGCTTACCGGGGGGGGAGACCCAGTACTTC.

This clone was seen once. This chain connects TRBV11-1 to TRBJ2-3; 7 positions match TRBD2. Looked up from germline, CDR1 is SGHAT and CDR2 is FQDESV (reference sequence). The CDR3 is 16 amino acids. The J segment lost 2 bases and the V segment lost 4 bases, leaving 9 bases of the junction unmatched. CDR3 loop: CASSSYLAAYTDTQYF. In nucleotides, the CDR3 is TGTGCCAGCAGCTCATACCTAGCGGCCTACACAGATACGCAGTATTTT.

Here the CDR3 DNA reads TGTGCCAGCGCTTCCCGTGGGTGGGAGAACGTGGATGAGCAGTTCTTC. The encoded protein is CASASRGWENVDEQFF. The rearrangement joins TRBV11-2 to TRBJ2-1; possible D gene TRBD2, 5 bases. The V and J ends lost 8 bases and 8 bases respectively, with 25 bases between them. CDR1 is SGHAT, CDR2 FQNNGV, per germline. The CDR3 is made up of 16 amino acids.

The rearrangement uses TRBV9 and TRBJ1-1; 10 nucleotides match TRBD1. CDR1 and CDR2 from the germline V gene are SGDLS and YYNGEE. V lost 3 bases, J lost 3 bases, and 5 bases stayed unmatched. The CDR3 covers 15 residues. The CDR3 spells CASSDPGTGDTEAFF. The CDR3 DNA is TGTGCCAGCAGCGATCCCGGGACAGGGGACACTGAAGCTTTCTTT.